The following is a T cell receptor beta chain sequence with its context. Its cognate antigen has yet to be identified. Base quality data are lacking; no much larger clone is found one base away. TCRbeta CDR3 regions were amplified from genomic DNA by means of the immunoSEQ Assay, a bias-controlled multiplex PCR. On the study's bioinformatics: The number of nucleated cells in each sample was estimated by amplification of reference gene primers within the assay. To quantify the absolute abundance of each unique TCRbeta CDR3 rearrangement, sequence reads were collapsed and filtered. Productive Simpson clonality was computed per sample as the square root of Simpson's diversity index over productive rearrangements. TCRdb carries this immuneACCESS record with in-frame sequences only. Its versions omit some clonotypes, under half of them owing to an unresolved V gene in the studies checked, with the rest unexplained. The DNA gave D and trimming, while V, J and clone size come from that table. The sample profile shows a few hundred thousand clones; more than 80% of them were found once. About 9.3% of the sample is taken by the ten largest.

The record originates from a study of blood T cell repertoires in COVID-19 (dated by TCRdb to about 2020). Study-level background: Collaborator samples came from the United States, Italy and Spain and covered acute and convalescent phases of COVID-19. The material from the prospective study consisted of cDNA or gDNA derived from T cells, B-cell-depleted T cells, or PBMCs. The dataset comprised deeply sampled blood TCRbeta repertoires from subjects exposed to, actively infected with, or recovered from COVID-19. The repertoires were released in a freely available public database meant as a resource for research on the immune response to SARS-CoV-2. The samples were drawn from two sources: the first 160 participants of the ongoing ImmuneRACE study, and 1,000 to 1,500 subjects contributed by 6 global collaborators. Nearly every sample came with metadata listing a de-identified subject ID, COVID-19 status, age in years and sex. Where available, HLA class I and class II types were obtained from metadata supplied by the sample provider rather than from assay-based typing. The research as a whole found: The quantity of clinical and demographic metadata differed by source and by participant and was supplied without curation.

CDR1 is given as PRHDT and CDR2 as FYEKMQ, both from the germline V gene (reference sequence). Including cysteine and phenylalanine, the CDR3 has 12 amino acids. Only the CDR3 part of the read is kept: 36 bases, read in frame from the first base. V loses 5 bases, J loses 9 bases, and the germline ends lie 14 bases apart. Enrolling through a virtual design, the prospective study's participants ranged in age from roughly 18 to 89 years and lived across more than 20 United States geographic areas. Cohort assignment in the prospective study relied on participant-reported clinical history from a screening survey and a study questionnaire. Recovered participants in ImmuneRACE Cohort 3 were defined as having two consecutive negative NP/OP PCR tests, clearance from a healthcare professional, or resolution of symptoms. In the prospective study, mobile phlebotomists collected whole blood, serum and a nasopharyngeal or oropharyngeal swab from each participant. Additional blood draws and questionnaires over an approximately two-month period could optionally be provided by prospective study participants. Before DNA extraction, blood samples from the prospective study were shipped at room temperature or frozen.

This sequence originates from a man between 35 and 55 years old who had recovered from COVID-19. The sequence joins TRBV13 to TRBJ2-7; the D gene lacks a confident call. Sequencing was carried out using PBMCs or T cells enriched from blood (not recorded which). The base sequence is TGTGCCAGCAGCCTACAGTCTACGAGGCAGTACTTC. The translation is CASSLQSTRQYF.